The sequence of this T cell receptor (beta chain) was determined in a study of cytomegalovirus exposure and HLA in healthy donors. About the study: Out of 398 genotyped donors, about 84% belonged to the Caucasian-associated ancestry cluster.

Study-level points and caveats: Presence/absence analyses treated sequencing depth as roughly uniform across donors.

The CDR3 sequence is 19 residues long. CDR1 is SGHTA, CDR2 FQGTGA, per germline. The junction had 23 bases not matched to a gene; V was cut back by 5 bases and J by 6 bases. A word on this clone: Antigen specificity is unknown.

In the PCR, 60 Vbeta and 13 Jbeta primers were used. Only in-frame clones appear in the TCRdb table, and some are missing; sequencing was by immunoSEQ multiplex PCR. The sample records 140,000 or so clones, over 80% being singletons. The chain couples TRBV7-3 to TRBJ2-3, with TRBD2 matching over 7 bases. This sequence originates from a woman aged 25 to 39 in good health and CMV-seronegative. The specimen sequenced was PBMCs. CDR3 sequence (DNA): TGTGCCAGCAGCCGTCTACCCTGGGGAGGGGAATTCAGGAGGGATACGCAGTATTTT. Translated: CASSRLPWGGEFRRDTQYF.